This TCR beta chain was captured by sequencing in a study of blood T cell repertoires in COVID-19. Looking at the study overall: Samples of COVID-19 (acute and convalescent) were obtained from the United States, Italy and Spain. PBMCs, B-cell-depleted T cells, or T cells were the source of the cDNA or gDNA that made up the material.

Original data processing: For nucleated cells, counts were estimated from reference gene primer amplification. Clones were sequenced by immunoSEQ multiplex PCR, and TCRdb holds only the in-frame ones, with some missing. The V and J calls and clone size were taken over from that table, and D and trimming were inferred from the DNA. The table shows around 270,000 clones, with 84% occurring only once. Trimming at V came to 0 bases and at J to 3 bases, leaving 2 bases not matched to a gene. Germline CDR1 LGHDT, CDR2 YNNKEL (reference sequence). CDR3 size: 15 residues. The receptor's source is a woman in her thirties or forties who had recovered from COVID-19. The gene calls are TRBV3-1 (or the pseudogene TRBV3-2) and TRBJ1-2, with 9 bases fitting TRBD1. The material sequenced was peripheral blood. CDR3 bases: TGTGCCAGCAGCCAAGAGGGACAGGGATACTATGGCTACACCTTC. Translating it yields CASSQEGQGYYGYTF.